These 3 T cell receptor beta chains share one sample of origin, sequenced in a study of cytomegalovirus exposure and HLA in healthy donors. The PCR ran on 60 Vbeta and 13 Jbeta primers. Clones were sequenced by immunoSEQ multiplex PCR, and TCRdb holds only the in-frame ones, with some missing. The sample consists of 150,000 to 200,000 clones, roughly 83% of them appearing once. The source material was PBMCs. The receptors here all came from a woman in her forties or fifties in good health and CMV-seronegative.

The rearrangement links TRBV28 to TRBJ1-2; no clear D. The germline V and J ends were trimmed by 7 bases and 2 bases, with 11 bases remaining between them. CDR1 and CDR2 (germline): MDHEN, SYDVKM. CDR3 length equals 13 residues. CDR3 in amino acids: CASNERGNYGYTF. DNA for the CDR3: TGTGCCAGCAATGAACGGGGAAACTATGGCTACACCTTC.

The V call is TRBV30, the J call TRBJ1-5; D perhaps matches TRBD1 (5 bases). V lost 3 bases to trimming and J lost 3 bases, with 15 bases between them. This CDR3 is 15 amino acids long. Germline CDR1 and CDR2: GTSNPN and SVGIG (reference sequence). CDR3 loop: CAWRSRDGPNQPQHF. In DNA form, the CDR3 reads TGTGCCTGGAGAAGCAGGGATGGTCCCAATCAGCCCCAGCATTTT.

The chain couples TRBV30 to TRBJ1-2, with 11 positions matching TRBD1. The CDR3 is 15 amino acids. Germline V lookup: CDR1 GTSNPN, CDR2 SVGIG (reference sequence). J gave up 0 bases and V 3 bases, and 3 bases lay outside the gene matches. The CDR3 sequence is CAWSGDRGTNYGYTF. The CDR3, as DNA: TGTGCCTGGAGCGGGGACAGGGGGACTAACTATGGCTACACCTTC.